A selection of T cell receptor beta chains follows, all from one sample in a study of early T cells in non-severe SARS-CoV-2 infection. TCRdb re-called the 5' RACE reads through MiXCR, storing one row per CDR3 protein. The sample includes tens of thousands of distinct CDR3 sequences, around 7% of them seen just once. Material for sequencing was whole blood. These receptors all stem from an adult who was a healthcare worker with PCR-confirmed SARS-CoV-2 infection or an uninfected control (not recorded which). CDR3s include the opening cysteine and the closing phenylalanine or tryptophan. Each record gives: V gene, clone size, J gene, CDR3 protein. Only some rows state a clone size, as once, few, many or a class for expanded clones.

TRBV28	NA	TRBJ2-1	CASSLLAGGQQSSYNEQFF
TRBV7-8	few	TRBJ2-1	CASSLAGPGTLGDEQFF
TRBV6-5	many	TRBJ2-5	CASSYSWGEETQYF
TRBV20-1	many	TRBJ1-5	CSATGQGASMGQPQHF
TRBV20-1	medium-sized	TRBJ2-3	CSAVRSAAQYF
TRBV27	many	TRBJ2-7	CASQSSYEQYF
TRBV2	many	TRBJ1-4	CASTGSNEKLFF
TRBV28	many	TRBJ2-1	CASRSPSRVAGDYNEQFF
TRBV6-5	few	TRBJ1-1	CASSGRLTGNTEAFF
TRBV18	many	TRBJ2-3	CASSPARGTDTQYF
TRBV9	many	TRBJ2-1	CASSVGTGGRASDNEQFF
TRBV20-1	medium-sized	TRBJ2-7	CSATPGHGYEQYF
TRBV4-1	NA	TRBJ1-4	CASSQHHRGGTNEKLFF
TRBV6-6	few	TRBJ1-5	CASRLDYGEGNQPQHF
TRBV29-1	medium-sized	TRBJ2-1	CSAPVSSSYNEQFF
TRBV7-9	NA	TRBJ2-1	CASSLVQGAEGEQFF
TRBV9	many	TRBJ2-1	CASSPGLIPYNEQFF
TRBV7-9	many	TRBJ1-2	CASSLVIGRANYGYTF
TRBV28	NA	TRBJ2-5	CASTIIGGYQETQYF
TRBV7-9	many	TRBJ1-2	CASSFLYGDGYTF
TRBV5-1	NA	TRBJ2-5	CASSSRETQYF
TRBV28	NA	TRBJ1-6	CASSPRLSSYNSPLHF
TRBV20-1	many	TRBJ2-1	CSAYQGSSYNEQFF
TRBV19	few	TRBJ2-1	CASSIDPGTSAPYNEQFF
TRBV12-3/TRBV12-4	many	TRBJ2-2	CASSGLAGNTGELFF
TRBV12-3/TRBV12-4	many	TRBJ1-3	CASSLTLGNTIYF
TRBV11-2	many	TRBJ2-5	CASSPGGPETQYF
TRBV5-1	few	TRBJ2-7	CASSLLPRTGYEQYF
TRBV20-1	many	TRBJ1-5	CSARRAGQPQHF
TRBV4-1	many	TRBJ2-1	CASSLMERAYNEQFF
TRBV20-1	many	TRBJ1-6	CSANRIRTADNSPLHF
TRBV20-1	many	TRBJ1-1	CSATPTEGANTEAFF
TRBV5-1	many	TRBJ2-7	CASSTGTSGRSGEQYF
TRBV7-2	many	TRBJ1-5	CASSAKYQPQHF
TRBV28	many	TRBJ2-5	CASSFRRESQYF
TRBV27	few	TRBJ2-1	CASSLLGVTSFSYNEQFF
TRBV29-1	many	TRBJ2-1	CSGDRISYNEQFF
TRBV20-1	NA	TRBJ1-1	CSADAGTGGLNTEAFF
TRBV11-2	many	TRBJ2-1	CASSQNRGTYNEQFF
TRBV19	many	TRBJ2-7	CASSTERETGEQYF
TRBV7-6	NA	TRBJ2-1	CASSFNRDSNEQFF
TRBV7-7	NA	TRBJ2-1	CASSLALDYPNEQFF
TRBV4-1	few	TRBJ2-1	CASSQEGRDNEQFF
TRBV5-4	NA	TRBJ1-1	CASSLEPGAMNTEAFF
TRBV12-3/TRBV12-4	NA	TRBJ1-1	CASIPAGTKNTEAFF
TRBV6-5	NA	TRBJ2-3	CASSYGGSTDTQYF
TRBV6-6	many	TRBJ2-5	CASSYSQETQYF
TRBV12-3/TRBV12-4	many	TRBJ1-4	CASSIRRATNEKLFF
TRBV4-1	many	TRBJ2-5	CASSRVRQGEETQYF
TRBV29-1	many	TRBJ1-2	CSVRVAGTNGYTF
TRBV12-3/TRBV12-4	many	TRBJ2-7	CASSLGSGALGYEQYF
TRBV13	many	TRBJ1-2	CASSSEAGPYGYTF
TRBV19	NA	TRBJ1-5	CASSMAALNQPQHF
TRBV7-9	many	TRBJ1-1	CASSLGLRQGKKNEAFF
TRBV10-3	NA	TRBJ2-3	CAIRTRDTQYF
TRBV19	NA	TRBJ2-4	CASSSGAGGTKNIQYF
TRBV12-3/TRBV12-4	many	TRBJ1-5	CASSLSRTGRSSQPQHF
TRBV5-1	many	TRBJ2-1	CASSFGQAWGNEQFF
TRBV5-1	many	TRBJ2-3	CASSLEVSGRALRTDTQYF